These 9 T cell receptor beta chains came from one sample sequenced in a study of T cell responses to AZD1222 COVID-19 vaccine. Libraries were prepared by immunoSEQ multiplex PCR; TCRdb keeps only in-frame clonotypes and omits some of them. The sample holds about 130,000 clones, 75% to 95% seen once. The sequences come from peripheral blood, collected on day 0 of AZD1222 vaccination. The receptor source for this set is an adult in good health.

The rearrangement links TRBV6-4 to TRBJ2-2; 9 bases align to TRBD1. The CDR3 extends over 16 amino acids. The V gene end was trimmed by 4 bases and the J gene end by 6 bases; junction bases not matched to a gene: 9. From germline, CDR1 is MRHNA and CDR2 SNTAGT. In DNA form, the CDR3 reads TGTGCCAGCAGTGCCAGGACAGGGGCAGGACCCGGGGAGCTGTTTTTT. Its protein product is CASSARTGAGPGELFF.

V usage is TRBV15 and J usage is TRBJ1-6, with 7 positions matching TRBD1. The CDR3 runs to 13 residues. The germline CDR1 and CDR2 sequences are LNHNV and YYDKDF (reference sequence). The V and J ends lost 5 bases and 10 bases, in that order; junction bases with no gene match: 5. CDR3 DNA sequence: TGTGCCACCAGCGCCAGGGGGGGCTCACCCCTCCACTTT. This gives the protein CATSARGGSPLHF.

The V gene is TRBV29-1, the J gene TRBJ2-3, with D perhaps assigned TRBD1 or TRBD2 (5 bases each). The CDR3 contains 13 residues. Trimming removed 8 bases from V and 0 bases from J, with 12 bases in between. CDR1 is SQVTM, CDR2 ANQGSEA, per germline. CDR3 nucleotides: TGCAGCCATCGGTGGGGGAGCACAGATACGCAGTATTTT. This gives the protein CSHRWGSTDTQYF.

This clone turned up a few times. The CDR3 bases are TGTGCCAGCAGCCTAACCCTTAGCGGGGCAAGCTCCTACAATGAGCAGTTCTTC. As protein: CASSLTLSGASSYNEQFF. The rearrangement links TRBV9 to TRBJ2-1; 8 bases map to TRBD2. The CDR3 length is 18 residues. V shed 4 bases and J 0 bases; nucleotides not matched to a gene: 12. Germline assignment: CDR1 SGDLS and CDR2 YYNGEE.

The chain links TRBV11-3 to TRBJ2-3, with TRBD2 identical over 11 bases. V gave up 1 base and J gave up 1 base; unmatched junction bases: 1. Germline-derived CDR1 and CDR2 are SGHNT and YENEEA. This CDR3 is 16 amino acids long. The CDR3 DNA reads as TGTGCCAGCAGCTTAGTAGCGGGAGGGCGCACAGATACGCAGTATTTT. This sequence encodes CASSLVAGGRTDTQYF.

The rearrangement links TRBV30 to TRBJ2-7; possibly TRBD2 for D (8 bases). CDR1 and CDR2 from the germline V gene are GTSNPN and SVGIG (reference sequence). The CDR3 consists of 15 residues. V lost 5 bases, J lost 5 bases, and 22 bases lay in between. CDR3 DNA: TGTGCCTGGGCCAACCCGGGACTAGGGGGCCACGAGCAGTACTTC. Residues: CAWANPGLGGHEQYF.

As DNA, the CDR3 is TGTGCCAGCAGCCAGGGACTCTACGAGCAGTACTTC. Translated, it gives CASSQGLYEQYF. The chain carries TRBV7-9 and TRBJ2-7, with D possibly TRBD2 on 6 matching bases. V was clipped by 5 bases and J by 3 bases, with 8 bases between them. This CDR3 is 12 amino acids long. Germline lookup yields CDR1 SEHNR and CDR2 FQNEAQ (reference sequence).

The chain joins TRBV9 to TRBJ1-5, with D tentatively TRBD1 (5 bases). This CDR3 has 14 residues. In germline, CDR1 is SGDLS, CDR2 YYNGEE. The V end lost 3 bases, the J end lost 0 bases, and 7 bases lay between the germline ends. The DNA of the CDR3 is TGTGCCAGCAGCGCAGGGAGTAGCAATCAGCCCCAGCATTTT. Translated, it gives CASSAGSSNQPQHF. Filled out from reference TRBV9 and TRBJ1-5, the complete variable domain reads DSGVTQTPKHLITATGQRVTLRCSPRSGDLSVYWYQQSLDQGLQFLIQYYNGEERAKGNILERFSAQQFPDLHSELNLSSLELGDSALYFCASSAGSSNQPQHFGDGTRLSIL.

The chain joins TRBV18 to TRBJ1-4; 10 bases are shared with TRBD1. CDR1 and CDR2 (germline): KGHSH, LQKENI. The CDR3 extends over 16 amino acids. The V segment lost 3 bases and the J segment 4 bases; nucleotides outside the gene matches: 5. CDR3 nucleotide sequence: TGTGCCAGCTCACCTGAGACAGGGGGCCTTAATGAAAAACTGTTTTTT. Residues: CASSPETGGLNEKLFF.